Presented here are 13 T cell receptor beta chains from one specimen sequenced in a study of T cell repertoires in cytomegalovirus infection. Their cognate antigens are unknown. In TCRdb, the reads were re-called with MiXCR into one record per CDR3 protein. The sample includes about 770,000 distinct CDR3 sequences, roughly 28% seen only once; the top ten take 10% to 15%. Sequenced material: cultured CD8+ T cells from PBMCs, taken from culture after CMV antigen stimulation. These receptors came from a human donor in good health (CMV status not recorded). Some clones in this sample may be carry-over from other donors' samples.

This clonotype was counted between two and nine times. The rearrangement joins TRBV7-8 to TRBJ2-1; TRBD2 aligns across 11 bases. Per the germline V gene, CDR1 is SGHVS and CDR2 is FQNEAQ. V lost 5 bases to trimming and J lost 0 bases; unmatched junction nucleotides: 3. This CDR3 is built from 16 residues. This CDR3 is CASSKLAGDSYNEQFF. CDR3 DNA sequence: TGTGCCAGCAGCAAACTAGCGGGGGACTCCTACAATGAGCAGTTCTTC.

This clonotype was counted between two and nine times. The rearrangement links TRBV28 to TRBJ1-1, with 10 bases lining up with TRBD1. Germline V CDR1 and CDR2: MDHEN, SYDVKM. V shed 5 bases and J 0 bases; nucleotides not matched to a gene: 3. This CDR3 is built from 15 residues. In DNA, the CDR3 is TGTGCCAGCAGTGTGACAGGGGGCTTGAACACTGAAGCTTTCTTT. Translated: CASSVTGGLNTEAFF. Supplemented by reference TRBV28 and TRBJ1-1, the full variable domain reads DVKVTQSSRYLVKRTGEKVFLECVQDMDHENMFWYRQDPGLGLRLIYFSYDVKMKEKGDIPEGYSVSREKKERFSLILESASTNQTSMYLCASSVTGGLNTEAFFGQGTRLTVV.

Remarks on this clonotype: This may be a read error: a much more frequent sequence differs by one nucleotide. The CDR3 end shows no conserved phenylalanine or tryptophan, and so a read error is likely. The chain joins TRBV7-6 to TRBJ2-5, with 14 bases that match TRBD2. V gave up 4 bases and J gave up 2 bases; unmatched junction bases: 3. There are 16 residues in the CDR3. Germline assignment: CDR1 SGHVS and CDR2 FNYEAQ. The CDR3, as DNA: TGTGCCAGCAGCTCCAGGACTAGCGGGGGGCAAGAGACCCAGTACTAC. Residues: CASSSRTSGGQETQYY.

The CDR3 region is CASSLFSSNQPQHF. The CDR3 nucleotides are TGTGCCAGCAGTTTATTTTCCAGCAATCAGCCCCAGCATTTT. The chain combines TRBV27 with TRBJ1-5; D is unresolved. In germline, CDR1 is MNHEY, CDR2 SMNVEV (reference sequence). Trimming cost V 1 base and J 1 base, with 5 bases left between them. The CDR3 loop spans 14 amino acids.

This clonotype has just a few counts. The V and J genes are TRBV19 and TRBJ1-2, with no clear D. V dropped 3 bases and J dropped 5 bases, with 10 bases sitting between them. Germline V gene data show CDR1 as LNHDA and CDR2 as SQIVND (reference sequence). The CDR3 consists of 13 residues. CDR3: CASSISPGYGYTF. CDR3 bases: TGTGCCAGTAGTATCTCACCCGGGTATGGCTACACCTTC.

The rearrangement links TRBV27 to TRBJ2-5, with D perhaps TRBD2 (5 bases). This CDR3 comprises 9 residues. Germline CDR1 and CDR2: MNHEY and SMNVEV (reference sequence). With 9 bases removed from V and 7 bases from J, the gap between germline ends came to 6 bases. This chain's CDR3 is CASEGTQYF. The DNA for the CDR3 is TGTGCCAGTGAGGGGACCCAGTACTTC.

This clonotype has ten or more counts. The CDR3 sequence is CASSLDGGGLAGDDTQYF. CDR3 DNA sequence: TGTGCCAGCAGCTTAGACGGGGGGGGACTAGCGGGTGACGATACGCAGTATTTT. This sequence joins TRBV7-8 and TRBJ2-3; TRBD2 agrees at 12 bases. Trimming at V came to 1 base and at J to 6 bases, leaving 11 bases not matched to a gene. The CDR3 covers 18 residues. Germline V CDR1 and CDR2: SGHVS, FQNEAQ.

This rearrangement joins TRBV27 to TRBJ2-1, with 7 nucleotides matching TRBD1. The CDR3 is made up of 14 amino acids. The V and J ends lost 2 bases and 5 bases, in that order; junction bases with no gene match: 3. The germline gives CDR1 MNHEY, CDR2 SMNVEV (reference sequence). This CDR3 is CASSLRDSDNEQFF. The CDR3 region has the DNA TGTGCCAGCAGTTTACGGGACAGCGACAATGAGCAGTTCTTC.

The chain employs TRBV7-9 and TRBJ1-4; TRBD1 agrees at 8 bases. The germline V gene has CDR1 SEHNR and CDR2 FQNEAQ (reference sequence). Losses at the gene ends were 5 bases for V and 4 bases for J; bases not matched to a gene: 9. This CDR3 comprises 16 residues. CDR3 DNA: TGTGCCAGCAGCCTACCAGGACAGGGAATTAATGAAAAACTGTTTTTT. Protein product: CASSLPGQGINEKLFF.

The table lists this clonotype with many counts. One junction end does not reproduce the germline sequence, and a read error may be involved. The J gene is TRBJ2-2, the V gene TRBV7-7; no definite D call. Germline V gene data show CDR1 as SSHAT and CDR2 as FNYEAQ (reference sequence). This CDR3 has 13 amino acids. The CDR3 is CASSLWKTGELFF. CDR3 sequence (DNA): TGTGCTAGCAGCTTATGGAAAACCGGGGAGCTGTTTTTT.

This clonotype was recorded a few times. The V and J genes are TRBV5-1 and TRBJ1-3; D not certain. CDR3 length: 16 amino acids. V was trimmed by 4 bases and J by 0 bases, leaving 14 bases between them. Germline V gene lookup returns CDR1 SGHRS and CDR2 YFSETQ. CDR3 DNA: TGCGCCAGCAGCCCGGAGAGACGGAGCTCTGGAAACACCATATATTTT. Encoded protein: CASSPERRSSGNTIYF.

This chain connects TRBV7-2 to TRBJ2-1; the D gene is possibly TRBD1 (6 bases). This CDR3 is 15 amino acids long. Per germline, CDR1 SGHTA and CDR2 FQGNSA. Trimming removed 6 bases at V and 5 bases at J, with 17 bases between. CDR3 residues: CASSYGRDIDNEQFF. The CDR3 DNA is TGTGCCAGCAGTTACGGCCGGGACATAGACAATGAGCAGTTCTTC. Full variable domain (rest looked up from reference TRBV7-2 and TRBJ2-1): GAGVSQSPSNKVTEKGKDVELRCDPISGHTALYWYRQSLGQGLEFLIYFQGNSAPDKSGLPSDRFSAERTGGSVSTLTIQRTQQEDSAVYLCASSYGRDIDNEQFFGPGTRLTVL.

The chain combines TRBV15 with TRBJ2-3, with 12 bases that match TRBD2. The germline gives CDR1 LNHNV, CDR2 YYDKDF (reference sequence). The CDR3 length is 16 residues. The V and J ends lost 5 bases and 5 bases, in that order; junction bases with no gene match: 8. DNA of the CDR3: TGTGCCACCAGCTCTGGACTAGCGGGGCCGAGAGATACGCAGTATTTT. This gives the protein CATSSGLAGPRDTQYF.